This T cell receptor beta chain was profiled in a study of T cell responses to AZD1222 COVID-19 vaccine. This CDR3 contains 15 residues. Germline V gives CDR1 SGHAT, CDR2 FQNNGV. V lost 6 bases to trimming and J lost 2 bases, with 14 bases between them. The protocol was immunoSEQ multiplex PCR, while the TCRdb copy is restricted to in-frame clones and leaves out a portion. This sample has under 200,000 clones, with around 90% found just once. Sequencing used peripheral blood, obtained 28 days after the second dose of the MenACWY control vaccine. This clonotype was obtained from an adult who received the MenACWY meningococcal vaccine as a control. The chain recombines TRBV11-2 with TRBJ2-1; TRBD1 is a possible D gene (5 bases). The CDR3 sequence is CASSFLGVAYNEQFF. In DNA form, the CDR3 reads TGTGCCAGCAGTTTCCTAGGGGTAGCCTACAATGAGCAGTTCTTC.